The source of this T cell receptor beta chain is a study of T cell responses to AZD1222 COVID-19 vaccine listed by TCRdb under 2021. The study in broad terms: AZD1222 recipients whose second dose came at about 4 weeks and those whose second dose came at about 12 weeks were combined into one group, since spike-specific TCR depth and breadth did not differ between the two schedules. Enrollment into the trials was organized by age into subgroups of 18-55, 56-69 and 70-plus years, and those subgroups contained roughly 150, 30 and 60 TCR-sequenced participants, respectively. TCR sequencing covered roughly 230 trial participants: 200 to 220 given two doses of AZD1222 and about 26 given two doses of MenACWY control vaccine. On the study overall, not on this receptor specifically: Most participants were white British and females outnumbered males, and the authors suggested that clonal diversity may have been underestimated. The 56-69-year group was small, and its depth increase did not reach significance, likely because of low power. A significant rise in spike-specific TCR breadth and depth was observed after two AZD1222 doses relative to day 0 and relative to MenACWY recipients. CD4 TCRs associated with the vaccine covered the entire spike protein, and the dominant responses were in regions 160-218 and 743-854. Because no day 14 peak-response samples were available, the repertoires could be characterized only after the peak T cell response. Only five to seven AZD1222 recipients were SARS-CoV-2 seropositive at baseline, limiting conclusions about previously exposed vaccinees. Nearly half of unique spike-specific TCRs reportedly recognized epitopes outside regions mutated in the B.1.351 and B.1.1.7 variants.

A word on this clone: This clone's antigen is unknown. No much larger clone is present one base from it, and per-base qualities are unavailable.

The CDR3 regions of human TCRbeta chains were analyzed by immunosequencing. Regarding the original processing steps: Repertoire TCRs were checked for matches against a reference library of SARS-CoV-2-specific TCRs that had been generated using the MIRA antigen-specificity platform. Breadth was defined as the fraction of unique TCRs that were SARS-CoV-2-associated. Depth was defined as the fraction of total T cells that were SARS-CoV-2-associated. Each spike-specific TCR was assigned to its reactive spike region and to a CD4 or CD8 class using the MIRA data. Log10-transformed breadth and depth values were compared by one-way ANOVA with Sidak's multiple comparisons tests. TCRdb took this table from immuneACCESS and kept in-frame rearrangements with V and J called. Such tables lack part of the clones; where checked against another copy, unresolved V genes explain under half of the gap, and the rest is unexplained. The V and J calls and clone size were taken over from that table, and D and trimming were inferred from the DNA. The sample records about 170,000 clones, roughly 92% of which are singletons. Over 1.5% of the sample goes to the ten largest clones.

Unmatched junction bases come to 6, with V trimmed by 6 bases and J by 2 bases. There are 15 amino acids in the CDR3, from cysteine to phenylalanine inclusive. The only DNA kept is the CDR3, 45 bases in frame from the first base. The germline V gene provides CDR1 MDHEN and CDR2 SYDVKM. According to the study, the label for this sample's time point signals: baseline before first vaccination. Samples from vaccinated people were obtained from the UK trials COV001 and COV002, which included a single-blind randomized controlled phase 2/3 trial of AZD1222 (ChAdOx1 nCoV-19) in healthy adults. Trial participant PBMC samples were collected at day 0 and day 28 after the second dose for TCRbeta chain sequencing.

Recombination linked TRBV28 to TRBJ2-5; 10 central nucleotides agree with TRBD1. The source was peripheral blood, collected on day 0 of AZD1222 vaccination. The sequence was collected from an adult in good health. The CDR3 sequence is CASRRTGGTQETQYF. Here is the DNA: TGTGCCAGCAGGAGGACAGGGGGGACGCAAGAGACCCAGTACTTC.